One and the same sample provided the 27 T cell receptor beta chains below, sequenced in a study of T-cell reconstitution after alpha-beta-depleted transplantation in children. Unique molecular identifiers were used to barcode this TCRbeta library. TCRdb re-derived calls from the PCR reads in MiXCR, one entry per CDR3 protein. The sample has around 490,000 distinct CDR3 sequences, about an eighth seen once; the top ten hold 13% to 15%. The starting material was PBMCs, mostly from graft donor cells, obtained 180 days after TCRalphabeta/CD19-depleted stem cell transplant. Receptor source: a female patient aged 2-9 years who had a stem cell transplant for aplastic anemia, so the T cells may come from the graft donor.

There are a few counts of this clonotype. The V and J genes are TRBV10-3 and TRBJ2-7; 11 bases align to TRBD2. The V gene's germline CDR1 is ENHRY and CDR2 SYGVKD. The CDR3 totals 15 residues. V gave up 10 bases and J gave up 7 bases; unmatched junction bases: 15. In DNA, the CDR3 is TGTGCCACCACTAACATAGCGGGAGGGCCGTGGGAGCAGTACGTC. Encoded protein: CATTNIAGGPWEQYV.

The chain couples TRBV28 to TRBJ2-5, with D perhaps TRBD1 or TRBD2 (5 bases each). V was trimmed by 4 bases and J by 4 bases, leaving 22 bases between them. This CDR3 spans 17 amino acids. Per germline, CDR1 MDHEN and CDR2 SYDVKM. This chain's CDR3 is CASSWKPGRGDRETQYF. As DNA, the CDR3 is TGTGCCAGCAGTTGGAAACCGGGACGTGGAGATCGAGAGACCCAGTACTTC.

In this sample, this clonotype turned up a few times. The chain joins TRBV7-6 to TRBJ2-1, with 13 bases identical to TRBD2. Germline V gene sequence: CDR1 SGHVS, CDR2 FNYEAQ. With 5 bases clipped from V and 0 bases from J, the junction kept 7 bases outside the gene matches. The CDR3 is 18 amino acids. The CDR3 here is CASSPGLAGSGSYNEQFF. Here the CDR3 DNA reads TGTGCCAGCAGCCCGGGACTAGCGGGATCGGGCTCCTACAATGAGCAGTTCTTC.

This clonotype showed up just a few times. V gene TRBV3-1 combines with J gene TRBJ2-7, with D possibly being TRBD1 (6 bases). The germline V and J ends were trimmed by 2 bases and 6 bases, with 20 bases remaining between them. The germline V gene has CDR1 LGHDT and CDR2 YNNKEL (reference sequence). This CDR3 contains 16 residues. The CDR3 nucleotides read TGTGCCAGCAGCCAAACCACCCCTCTAGGGACACCCGAGCAGTACGTC. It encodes CASSQTTPLGTPEQYV.

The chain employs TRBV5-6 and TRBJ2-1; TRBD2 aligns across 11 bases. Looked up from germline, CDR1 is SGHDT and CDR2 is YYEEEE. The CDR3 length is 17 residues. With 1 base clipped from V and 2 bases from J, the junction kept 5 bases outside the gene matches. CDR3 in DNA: TGTGCCAGCAGCTTGCGGCTAGCGGGAGGTGCCTACAATGAGCAGTTCTTC. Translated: CASSLRLAGGAYNEQFF. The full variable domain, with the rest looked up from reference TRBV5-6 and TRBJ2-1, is DAGVTQSPTHLIKTRGQQVTLRCSPKSGHDTVSWYQQALGQGPQFIFQYYEEEERQRGNFPDRFSGHQFPNYSSELNVNALLLGDSALYLCASSLRLAGGAYNEQFFGPGTRLTVL.

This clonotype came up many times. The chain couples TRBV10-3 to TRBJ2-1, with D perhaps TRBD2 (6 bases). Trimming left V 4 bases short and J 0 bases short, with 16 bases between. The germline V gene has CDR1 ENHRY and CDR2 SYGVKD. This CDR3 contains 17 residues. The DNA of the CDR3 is TGTGCCATCAGTGTAACCGGGACTTCAAGCTCCTACAATGAGCAGTTCTTC. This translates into CAISVTGTSSSYNEQFF.

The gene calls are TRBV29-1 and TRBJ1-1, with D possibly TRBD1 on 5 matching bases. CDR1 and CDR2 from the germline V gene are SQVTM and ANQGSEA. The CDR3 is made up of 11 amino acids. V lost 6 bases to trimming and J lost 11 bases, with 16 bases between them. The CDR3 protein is CSVAGTHEAFF. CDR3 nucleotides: TGCAGCGTCGCCGGGACGCACGAGGCTTTCTTT.

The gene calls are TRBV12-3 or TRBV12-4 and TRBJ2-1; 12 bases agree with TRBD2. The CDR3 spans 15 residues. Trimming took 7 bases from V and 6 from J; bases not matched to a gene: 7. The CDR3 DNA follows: TGTGCCAGCACGCCGGGACTAGCGGGTTTCAATGAGCAGTTCTTC. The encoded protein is CASTPGLAGFNEQFF.

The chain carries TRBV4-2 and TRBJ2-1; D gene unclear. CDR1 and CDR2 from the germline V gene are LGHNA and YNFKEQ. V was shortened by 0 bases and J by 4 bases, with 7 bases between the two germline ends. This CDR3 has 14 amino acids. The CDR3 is CASSQEKIYNEQFF. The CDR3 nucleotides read TGTGCCAGCAGCCAAGAGAAGATTTACAATGAGCAGTTCTTC.

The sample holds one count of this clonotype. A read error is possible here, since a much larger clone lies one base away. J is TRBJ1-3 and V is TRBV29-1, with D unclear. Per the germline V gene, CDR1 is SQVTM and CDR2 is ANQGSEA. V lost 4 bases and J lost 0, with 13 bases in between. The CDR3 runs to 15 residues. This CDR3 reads CSVGRTPSSGNTIYF. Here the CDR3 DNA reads TGCAGCGTTGGGAGGACCCCAAGCTCTGGAAACACCATATATTTT.

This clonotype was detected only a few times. This chain's CDR3 is CSAPGAVGELFF. For the CDR3, the DNA is TGCAGTGCCCCAGGGGCGGTCGGGGAGCTGTTTTTT. J is TRBJ2-2 and V is TRBV20-1, with D possibly being TRBD1 (6 bases). Germline V gene sequence: CDR1 DFQATT, CDR2 SNEGSKA (reference sequence). The CDR3 is 12 amino acids. V shed 6 bases and J shed 7 bases, with 12 bases lying between them.

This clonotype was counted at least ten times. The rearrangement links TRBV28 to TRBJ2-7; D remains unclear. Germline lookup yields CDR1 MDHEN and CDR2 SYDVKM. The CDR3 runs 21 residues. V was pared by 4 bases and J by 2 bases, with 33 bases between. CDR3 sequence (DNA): TGTGCCAGCAGTTCCATATCCACCCCACTGCCACAGTTAGGAGCTACCTACGAGCAGTACTTC. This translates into CASSSISTPLPQLGATYEQYF. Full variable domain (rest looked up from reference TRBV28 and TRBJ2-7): DVKVTQSSRYLVKRTGEKVFLECVQDMDHENMFWYRQDPGLGLRLIYFSYDVKMKEKGDIPEGYSVSREKKERFSLILESASTNQTSMYLCASSSISTPLPQLGATYEQYFGPGTRLTVT.

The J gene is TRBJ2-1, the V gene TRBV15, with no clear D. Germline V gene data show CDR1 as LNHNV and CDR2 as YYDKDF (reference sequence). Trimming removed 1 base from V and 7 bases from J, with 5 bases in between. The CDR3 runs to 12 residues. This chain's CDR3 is CATSRGPNEQFF. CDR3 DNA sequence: TGTGCCACCAGCAGAGGGCCAAATGAGCAGTTCTTC.

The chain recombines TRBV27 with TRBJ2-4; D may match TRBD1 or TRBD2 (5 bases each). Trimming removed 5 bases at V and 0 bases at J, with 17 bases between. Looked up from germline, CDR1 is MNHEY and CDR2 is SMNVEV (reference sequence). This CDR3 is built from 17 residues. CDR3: CASSLRGGGLAKNIQYF. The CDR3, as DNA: TGTGCCAGCAGTCTCCGTGGTGGGGGATTAGCCAAAAACATTCAGTACTTC.

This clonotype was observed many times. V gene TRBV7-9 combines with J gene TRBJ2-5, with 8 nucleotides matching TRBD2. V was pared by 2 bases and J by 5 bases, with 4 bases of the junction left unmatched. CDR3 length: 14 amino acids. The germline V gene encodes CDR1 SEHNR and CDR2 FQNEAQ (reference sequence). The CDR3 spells CASSLLAGLETQYF. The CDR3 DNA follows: TGTGCCAGCAGCTTATTAGCGGGATTGGAGACCCAGTACTTC.

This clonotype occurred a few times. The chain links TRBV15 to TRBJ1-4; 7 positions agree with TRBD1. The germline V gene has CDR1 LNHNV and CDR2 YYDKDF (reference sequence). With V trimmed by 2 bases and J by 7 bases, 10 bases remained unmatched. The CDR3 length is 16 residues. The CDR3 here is CATSRSPAGGGEKLFF. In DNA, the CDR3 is TGTGCCACCAGCAGAAGTCCGGCAGGGGGAGGTGAAAAACTGTTTTTT.

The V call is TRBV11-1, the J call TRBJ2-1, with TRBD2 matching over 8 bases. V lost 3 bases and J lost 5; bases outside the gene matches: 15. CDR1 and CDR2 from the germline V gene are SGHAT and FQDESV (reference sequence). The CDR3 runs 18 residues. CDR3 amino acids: CASSLRKFSGSPHNEQFF. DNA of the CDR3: TGTGCCAGCAGCTTGAGAAAGTTCAGCGGGAGCCCGCACAATGAGCAGTTCTTC.

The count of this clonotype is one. The CDR3 loop is CASRLRDRGRNQPQHF. CDR3 nucleotide sequence: TGTGCCAGCAGACTCCGGGACAGGGGCCGCAATCAGCCCCAGCATTTT. V is TRBV6-2 or TRBV6-3 and J is TRBJ1-5; 10 positions agree with TRBD1. The CDR3 runs to 16 residues. Germline V gene data show CDR1 as MNHEY and CDR2 as SVGEGT. After removal of 6 bases from V and 2 bases from J, the junction contained 7 bases not matched to a gene.

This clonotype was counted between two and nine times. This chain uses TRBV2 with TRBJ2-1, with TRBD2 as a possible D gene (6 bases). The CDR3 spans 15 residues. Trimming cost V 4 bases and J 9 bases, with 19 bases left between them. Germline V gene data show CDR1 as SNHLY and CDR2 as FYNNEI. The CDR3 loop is CASSGNYPGESEQFF. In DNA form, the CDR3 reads TGTGCCAGCAGTGGGAATTATCCGGGAGAAAGTGAGCAGTTCTTC.

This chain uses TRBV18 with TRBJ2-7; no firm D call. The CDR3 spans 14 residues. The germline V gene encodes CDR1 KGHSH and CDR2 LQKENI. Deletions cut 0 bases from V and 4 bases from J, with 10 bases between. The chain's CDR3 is CASSPPPGIYEQYF. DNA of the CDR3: TGTGCCAGCTCACCACCGCCTGGGATATACGAGCAGTACTTC. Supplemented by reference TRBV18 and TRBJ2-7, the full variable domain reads NAGVMQNPRHLVRRRGQEARLRCSPMKGHSHVYWYRQLPEEGLKFMVYLQKENIIDESGMPKERFSAEFPKEGPSILRIQQVVRGDSAAYFCASSPPPGIYEQYFGPGTRLTVT.

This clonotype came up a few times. CDR3 in DNA: TGCGCCAGCAGTGAGTCGGGACAGGGTCCCTACGAGCAGTACTTC. This encodes CASSESGQGPYEQYF. This chain uses TRBV10-2 with TRBJ2-7; 9 bases fit TRBD1. This CDR3 has 15 amino acids. Trimming cost V 0 bases and J 2 bases; bases outside gene matches: 2. The V gene's germline CDR1 is WSHSY and CDR2 SAAADI.

The DNA of the CDR3 is TGTGCCAGCAGTTCGCAGCGGGGGACCTACGAGCAGTACTTC. This encodes CASSSQRGTYEQYF. The J gene is TRBJ2-7, the V gene TRBV27; 8 bases align to TRBD2. Germline V lookup: CDR1 MNHEY, CDR2 SMNVEV (reference sequence). J was trimmed by 2 bases and V by 4 bases; bases with no gene match: 4. The CDR3 spans 14 residues.

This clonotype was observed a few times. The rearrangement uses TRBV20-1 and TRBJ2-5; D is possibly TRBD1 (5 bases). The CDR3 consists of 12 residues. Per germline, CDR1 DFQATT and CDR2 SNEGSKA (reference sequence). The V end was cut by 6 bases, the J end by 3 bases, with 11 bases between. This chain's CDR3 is CSAALREETQYF. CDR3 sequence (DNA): TGCAGTGCCGCCCTCAGGGAAGAGACCCAGTACTTC.

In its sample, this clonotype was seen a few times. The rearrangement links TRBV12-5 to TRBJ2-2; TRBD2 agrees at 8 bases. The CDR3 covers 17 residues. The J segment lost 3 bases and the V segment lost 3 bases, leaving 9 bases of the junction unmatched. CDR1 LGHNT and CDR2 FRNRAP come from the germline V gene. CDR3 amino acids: CASGFGRAGGYTGELFF. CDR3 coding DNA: TGTGCTAGTGGTTTCGGCCGGGCGGGAGGATACACCGGGGAGCTGTTTTTT.

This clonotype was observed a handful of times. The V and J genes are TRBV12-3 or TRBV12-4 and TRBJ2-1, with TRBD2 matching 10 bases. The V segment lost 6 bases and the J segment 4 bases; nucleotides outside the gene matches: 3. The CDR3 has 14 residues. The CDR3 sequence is CASSTSGEYNEQFF. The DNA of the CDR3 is TGTGCCAGCAGCACTAGCGGGGAGTACAATGAGCAGTTCTTC.

The CDR3 nucleotides are TGTGCCAGCAGCTTCGACAGGGGGCGGTACGAGCAGTACTTC. This codes for CASSFDRGRYEQYF. The V call is TRBV5-6, the J call TRBJ2-7; TRBD1 aligns across 10 bases. The J segment lost 4 bases and the V segment lost 2 bases, leaving 3 bases of the junction unmatched. Germline CDR1 and CDR2: SGHDT and YYEEEE. The CDR3 totals 14 residues. The complete variable domain, with remaining parts taken from reference TRBV5-6 and TRBJ2-7, reads DAGVTQSPTHLIKTRGQQVTLRCSPKSGHDTVSWYQQALGQGPQFIFQYYEEEERQRGNFPDRFSGHQFPNYSSELNVNALLLGDSALYLCASSFDRGRYEQYFGPGTRLTVT.

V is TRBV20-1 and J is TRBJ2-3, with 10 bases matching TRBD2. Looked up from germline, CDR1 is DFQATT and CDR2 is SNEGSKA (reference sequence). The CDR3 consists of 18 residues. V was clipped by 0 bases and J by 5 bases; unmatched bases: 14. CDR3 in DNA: TGCAGTGCTAGAGACCCTTCCCCCTTTCTAGCGGGAGTAGATACGCAGTATTTT. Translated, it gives CSARDPSPFLAGVDTQYF.